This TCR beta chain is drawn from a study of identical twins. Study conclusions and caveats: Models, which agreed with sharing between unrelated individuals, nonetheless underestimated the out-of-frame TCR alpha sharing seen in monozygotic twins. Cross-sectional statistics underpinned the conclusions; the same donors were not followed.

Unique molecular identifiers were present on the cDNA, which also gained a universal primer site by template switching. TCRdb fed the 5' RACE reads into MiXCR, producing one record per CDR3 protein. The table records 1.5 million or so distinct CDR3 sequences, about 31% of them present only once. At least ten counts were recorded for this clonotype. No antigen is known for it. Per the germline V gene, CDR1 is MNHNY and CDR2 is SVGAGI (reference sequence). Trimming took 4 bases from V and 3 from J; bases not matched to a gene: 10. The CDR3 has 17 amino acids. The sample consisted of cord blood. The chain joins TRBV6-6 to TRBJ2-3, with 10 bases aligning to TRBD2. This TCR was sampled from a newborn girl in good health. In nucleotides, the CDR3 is TGTGCCAGCAGTTCCCACTGGACTAGCGGTAGGACAGATACGCAGTATTTT. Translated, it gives CASSSHWTSGRTDTQYF.